These T cell receptor beta chains were read from a single sample in a study of identical twins. TCRdb used MiXCR to reprocess the 5' RACE reads, holding one entry per CDR3 protein. The data contain hundreds of thousands of distinct CDR3 sequences, roughly 9.8% of them singletons. A further study also used this sample, focusing on yellow fever vaccine responses in identical twins.

The sequenced sample consisted of CD8+ T cells sorted from blood. Receptors originate from a woman aged 18-29 years in good health. Each CDR3 is given with its conserved first and last residue. The D gene is left open where the match is weak. Size is omitted from some rows. Given values are once, few, many or a class for expanded clones.

j_call d_call clone_size v_call cdr3_nt cdr3_aa
TRBJ2-3 - few TRBV7-3 TGTGCCAGCAGCTTAGGGGACCTCGCAGATACGCAGTATTTT CASSLGDLADTQYF
TRBJ2-7 - few TRBV5-5 TGTGCCAGCAGCCTGGACTTGATCTACGAGCAGTACTTC CASSLDLIYEQYF
TRBJ1-1 TRBD1 many TRBV4-1 TGCGCCAGCCGCGGACAGGGGAGCACTGAAGCTTTCTTT CASRGQGSTEAFF
TRBJ2-1 - - TRBV7-9 TGTGCCAGCAGCGGATGGATCCTCGGTTATGAGCAGTTCTTC CASSGWILGYEQFF
TRBJ2-1 TRBD2 many TRBV7-8 TGTGCCAGCCTAGGACTAGCGGGAGATCAACCCCACAATGAGCAGTTCTTC CASLGLAGDQPHNEQFF
TRBJ2-2 TRBD1 few TRBV7-3 TGTGCCAGCAGCTCCGGGACAGGCTCCGGGGAGCTGTTTTTT CASSSGTGSGELFF
TRBJ2-5 TRBD2 - TRBV28 TGTGCCAGCAGTTTACCGACTAGCGGGAGGTCAGAAGAGACCCAGTACTTC CASSLPTSGRSEETQYF
TRBJ2-3 - few TRBV13 TGTGCCAGCAGCTCCCACAGGGAACTGACAGATACGCAGTATTTT CASSSHRELTDTQYF
TRBJ2-6 - few TRBV4-3 TGCGCCAGCAGCCAAGAGACGACGAGCTCTGGGGCCAACGTCCTGACTTTC CASSQETTSSGANVLTF
TRBJ2-1 - many TRBV29-1 TGCAGCGTTGATACAGGGCGGAATGAGCAGTTCTTC CSVDTGRNEQFF
TRBJ2-5 - many TRBV29-1 TGCAGCGTGTTGAAGTATCTTGGCCAGGTTCAAGAGACCCAGTACTTC CSVLKYLGQVQETQYF
TRBJ2-3 - - TRBV21-1 TGTGCCAGCAGCCCGGACAGCTTCCCCGCTGGGGGCCCAACAGATACGCAGTATTTT CASSPDSFPAGGPTDTQYF
TRBJ2-3 TRBD2 few TRBV20-1 TGCAGTGCTAGATTATTAGCGGGGGACGATACGCAGTATTTT CSARLLAGDDTQYF
TRBJ1-4 - many TRBV6-6 TGTGCCAGCGAGGGGGGAGCAAAACTGTTTTTT CASEGGAKLFF
TRBJ2-7 - few TRBV7-8 TGTGCCAGCAGCTCACACCTGACCGTACCTACCTACGAGCAGTACTTC CASSSHLTVPTYEQYF
TRBJ1-6 - - TRBV27 TGTGCCAGCAGTTGGGGTCGGAATTCACCCCTCCACTTT CASSWGRNSPLHF
TRBJ2-1 - many TRBV21-1 TGTGCCAGCAGCATAGACGGGGACAGGGGGCGGAATGAGCAGTTCTTC CASSIDGDRGRNEQFF
TRBJ2-2 TRBD2 few TRBV2 TGTGCCAGCAGCCCCGGATTGGCGGGGGGCCCCAGGGCCGGGGAGCTGTTTTTT CASSPGLAGGPRAGELFF
TRBJ2-7 - many TRBV4-3 TGCGCCAGCAGCCAAGATCGGGAGAGCTCCTACGAGCAGTACTTC CASSQDRESSYEQYF
TRBJ1-5 TRBD1 - TRBV27 TGTGCCAGCGGGGGACAGGTGGACCAGCCCCAGCATTTT CASGGQVDQPQHF
TRBJ1-1 - many TRBV11-2 TGTGCCAGCAGCTTGCTGGGGGAGCCTGAAGCTTTCTTT CASSLLGEPEAFF
TRBJ2-3 - - TRBV20-1 TGCAGTGCTAACGGGCCTACAGGGACTAGCACAGATACGCAGTATTTT CSANGPTGTSTDTQYF
TRBJ1-3 - few TRBV7-9 TGTGCCAGCAGCTCCTCGACGGGCGGAAACACCATATATTTT CASSSSTGGNTIYF
TRBJ2-6 - few TRBV20-1 TGCTGTGCTAGAGATCTGAACGGGGACTCTGGGGCCAACGTCCTGACTTTC CCARDLNGDSGANVLTF
TRBJ2-7 - - TRBV27 TGTGCCAGCAGCCCAACAGAAATCTACGAGCAGTACTTC CASSPTEIYEQYF
TRBJ2-2 - many TRBV20-1 TGCAGTGCTAGAGATCCACAGTTTAACACCGGGGAGCTGTTTTTT CSARDPQFNTGELFF
TRBJ2-1 - few TRBV20-1 TGCAGTGCTAGAGATATGGTAGCGGCCTACAATGAGCAGTTCTTC CSARDMVAAYNEQFF
TRBJ2-7 TRBD1 - TRBV9 TGTGCCAGCAGCGTAGGGGACAGTCCCTACGAGCAGTACTTC CASSVGDSPYEQYF
TRBJ1-1 - many TRBV7-6 TGTGCCAGCAGCTACCCAGACGGGAACACTGAAGCTTTCTTT CASSYPDGNTEAFF
TRBJ2-3 TRBD2 few TRBV4-1 TGCGCCAGCAGCCGAGGGACTAGCTTCACAGATACGCAGTATTTT CASSRGTSFTDTQYF